This record looks at one T cell receptor (beta chain) sequence and its context. In its sample, this clonotype was seen many times. The specificity of this receptor is unknown. Base qualities are not recorded, but no much larger clone differs from it by a single base. Synthesis of TCR cDNA relied on 5'RACE template switching, a step that introduced a universal primer site along with unique molecular identifiers. cDNA synthesis was primed from both the TCR alpha and TCR beta constant segments. Two PCR steps were used to amplify libraries, with sample barcodes and sequencing adapters being added in the second step. Libraries were sequenced on Illumina HiSeq 2500 (2x100 bp) or NovaSeq (2x150 bp). The published analysis was carried out like this. MIGEC was used to demultiplex reads and collapse the reads into UMI consensus sequences, and MiXCR was used for V(D)J alignment. Vaccine-responding clonotypes were defined with edgeR using replicate PBMC samples, requiring FDR below 0.01 and a log2 fold change above 5 up to day 15. Each bulk clonotype received a CD4 or CD8 identity based on whether the sequenced CD4 or CD8 repertoire contained that clonotype at higher abundance. Using fastp trimming at Q25 and MiXCR clonotype assembly, TCRdb reanalyzed the public sequencing data and kept in-frame beta chains. Rows with one shared CDR3 protein collapse into an entry with the most common genes and DNA. In this record, the V and J calls reflect TCRdb's handling and not the investigators' own analysis. This sample holds over 110,000 distinct CDR3 sequences; about 7.7% were observed only once. Roughly 0.71% of the sample goes to the ten largest clones.

The entry originates in a study of T cells after yellow fever vaccination (dated by TCRdb to between 2018 and 2020). About the investigation overall: Libraries from fractions with low cell numbers were prepared with the SMART-Seq v4 Ultra Low Input RNA kit. Bulk PBMC replicates and cell subsets were isolated from blood drawn at multiple timepoints before and after both primary and secondary immunization. Two healthy male donors, one aged 18 to 29 and one aged 30 to 40 years, made up the cohort. To follow T-cell clones before and after primary and booster YFV17D yellow fever vaccination, bulk TCR alpha and beta repertoires were sequenced over time. The paper as a whole reports these results and caveats: Most clones expanded after primary vaccination (about 96% of CD4 and approximately 90% of CD8) were re-detected after the booster, suggesting that broad memory maintenance occurred. The study included only a couple of donors, which limits how far the findings can be generalized. A small fraction of clonotypes appeared in both the CD4 and CD8 compartments, likely as a result of convergent recombination. Compared with the primary T-cell response, the secondary T-cell response was weaker but faster, peaking on day 5 rather than day 15. Because abundant contaminating clonotypes from the bulk population could be contained in FACS-sorted repertoires, computational filtering was required.

V loses 1 base, J loses 7 bases, and the germline ends lie 17 bases apart. From the cysteine through the phenylalanine, the CDR3 covers 16 amino acids. The sequence is cut down to CDR3 DNA, 48 bases in frame from base 1. CDR1 SGHTA and CDR2 FQGNSA are derived from the germline V gene. The sample's treatment or condition label is to be understood as: live attenuated yellow fever vaccine strain. A standard Ficoll-Paque protocol was used to isolate PBMCs from peripheral blood. Dynabeads CD4 and CD8 positive selection kits were used to isolate the CD4 and CD8 T-cell fractions. TriZol was used to extract RNA from bulk PBMCs, CD4 and CD8 fractions, and dextramer-positive and dextramer-negative fractions.

The clonotype was recovered from a man aged 25-45 years who received the YFV17D yellow fever vaccine. This sequence uses TRBV7-2 and TRBJ1-5; there is no confident call for the D gene. This specimen was CD4+ T cells sorted from PBMCs, taken 5 days after the yellow fever booster vaccination. The bases read TGTGCCAGCAGCTTAGTGGAATCCCCTCGTGGCCAGCCCCAGCATTTT. Its protein reads: CASSLVESPRGQPQHF.